This T cell receptor beta chain was captured by sequencing in a study of shared T cell receptors in the human thymus. Profiling relied on immunoSEQ multiplex PCR, and the TCRdb table lists in-frame clones only, not all of them. The data hold under 450,000 clones, with approximately 95% observed a single time. CDR3 length: 15 amino acids. The V end lost 5 bases, the J end lost 3 bases, and 16 bases lay between the germline ends. CDR1 and CDR2 (germline): LNHDA, SQIVND (reference sequence). Sequencing was done on a sample of thymocytes. This chain uses TRBV19 with TRBJ1-1; D unclear. The TCR was taken from a human donor. The CDR3: CASSEGVARDTEAFF. As DNA, the CDR3 is TGTGCCAGTAGTGAGGGCGTCGCGAGGGACACTGAAGCTTTCTTT.